The 13 T cell receptor beta chains listed next were all sequenced from one sample in a study of blood T cell repertoires in COVID-19. Assay: immunoSEQ multiplex PCR; the TCRdb copy retains only in-frame clones and omits some. The sample contains fewer than 600,000 clones, around 89% of which appear only once. The sequenced sample was PBMCs or T cells enriched from blood (not recorded which). These receptors were obtained from a woman in her thirties or forties who had recovered from COVID-19.

V is TRBV7-9 and J is TRBJ2-1; 7 nucleotides agree with TRBD1. The CDR3 is 14 residues long. Germline assignment: CDR1 SEHNR and CDR2 FQNEAQ (reference sequence). Germline trimming cut 10 bases from V and 0 bases from J; bases unmatched to any gene: 6. CDR3: CATDAGGSYNEQFF. For the CDR3, the DNA is TGTGCCACCGATGCAGGGGGCTCCTACAATGAGCAGTTCTTC.

The chain is built from TRBV9 and TRBJ2-5; tentatively, D is TRBD1 (6 bases). The CDR3 length is 16 residues. CDR1 is SGDLS, CDR2 YYNGEE, per germline. Between the trimmed V and J ends, which lost 2 bases and 5 bases, there was a span of 19 bases. CDR3 nucleotide sequence: TGTGCCAGCAGCGTCGGACCGGGCCCTCAGGGGGAGACCCAGTACTTC. Protein product: CASSVGPGPQGETQYF.

This clone was recorded a few times. The rearrangement links TRBV5-6 to TRBJ1-2; TRBD1 might be the D (5 bases). Trimming took off 0 bases at V and 3 bases at J, with 9 bases between the two ends. The length of the CDR3 is 14 residues. Germline assignment: CDR1 SGHDT and CDR2 YYEEEE. The CDR3 DNA is TGTGCCAGCAGCTTGGACCCAGGGTACTATGGCTACACCTTC. This encodes CASSLDPGYYGYTF.

This clone turned up a few times. The chain couples TRBV9 to TRBJ1-5, with 9 bases identical to TRBD1. This CDR3 spans 13 amino acids. Germline CDR1 is SGDLS and CDR2 is YYNGEE. The J segment lost 5 bases and the V segment lost 3 bases, leaving 0 bases of the junction unmatched. CDR3 residues: CASSGTGDQPQHF. CDR3 DNA sequence: TGTGCCAGCAGCGGGACAGGGGATCAGCCCCAGCATTTT.

The genes are TRBV7-9 and TRBJ2-7; weak D call: TRBD2 (5 bases). Germline-derived CDR1 and CDR2 are SEHNR and FQNEAQ (reference sequence). V was clipped by 4 bases and J by 6 bases, with 10 bases between them. CDR3 size: 12 residues. The CDR3 sequence: CASSYTRLEQYF. DNA of the CDR3: TGTGCCAGCAGCTATACTAGACTCGAGCAGTACTTC.

This clone has more than one count but fewer than ten. The chain recombines TRBV14 with TRBJ2-2; 7 positions match TRBD2. V shed 0 bases and J 1 base; nucleotides not matched to a gene: 2. CDR1 and CDR2 from the germline V gene are SGHDN and FVKESK. The CDR3 runs 16 residues. Here the CDR3 DNA reads TGTGCCAGCAGCCAAGAGCAGCGGGAGAACACCGGGGAGCTGTTTTTT. Translation: CASSQEQRENTGELFF.

The genes are TRBV11-2 and TRBJ1-3; 11 bases agree with TRBD1. Germline loops: CDR1 SGHAT, CDR2 FQNNGV. CDR3 length equals 17 residues. V gave up 2 bases and J gave up 7 bases; unmatched junction bases: 10. CDR3: CASSLPTYRDRGNTIYF. Here the CDR3 DNA reads TGTGCCAGCAGCTTACCGACATACCGGGACAGGGGGAACACCATATATTTT. Combining the CDR3 with reference TRBV11-2 and TRBJ1-3 gives the whole variable domain EAGVAQSPRYKIIEKRQSVAFWCNPISGHATLYWYQQILGQGPKLLIQFQNNGVVDDSQLPKDRFSAERLKGVDSTLKIQPAKLEDSAVYLCASSLPTYRDRGNTIYFGEGSWLTVV.

The rearrangement joins TRBV11-2 to TRBJ1-6; 8 bases match TRBD1. The CDR3 loop spans 15 amino acids. Trimming at V came to 6 bases and at J to 7 bases, leaving 8 bases not matched to a gene. Germline-derived CDR1 and CDR2 are SGHAT and FQNNGV. In DNA, the CDR3 is TGTGCCAGCAGACGGCCGGGACAGGCAAATTCACCCCTCCACTTT. It specifies CASRRPGQANSPLHF.

The genes are TRBV15 and TRBJ2-1; D not certain. The CDR3 is 14 amino acids. V lost 1 base to trimming and J lost 6 bases, with 10 bases between them. The germline V gene has CDR1 LNHNV and CDR2 YYDKDF (reference sequence). This CDR3 is CATSRVAGSNEQFF. As DNA, the CDR3 is TGTGCCACCAGCAGAGTCGCAGGATCCAATGAGCAGTTCTTC.

This clone has only a few counts. This same CDR3 is encoded by further DNA sequences in the sample. V gene TRBV5-6 combines with J gene TRBJ2-1; TRBD1 agrees at 7 bases. This CDR3 is 12 amino acids long. Germline V gives CDR1 SGHDT, CDR2 YYEEEE. J gave up 9 bases and V 3 bases, and 3 bases lay outside the gene matches. CDR3 region: CASSSTGVEQFF. For the CDR3, the DNA is TGTGCCAGCAGCTCCACAGGGGTTGAGCAGTTCTTC.

J is TRBJ2-7 and V is TRBV10-1, with TRBD1 as a possible D gene (5 bases). The CDR3 is made up of 13 amino acids. Germline CDR1 reads WNHNN; CDR2 reads SYGVQD (reference sequence). V lost 3 bases to trimming and J lost 4 bases, with 10 bases between them. The CDR3 protein is CASSEGDGYEQYF. The CDR3 DNA reads as TGCGCCAGCAGTGAAGGGGATGGGTACGAGCAGTACTTC.

This rearrangement joins TRBV4-3 to TRBJ1-1, with a tentative D call TRBD1 (5 bases). Per the germline V gene, CDR1 is LGHNA and CDR2 is YSLEER. This CDR3 region has 15 residues. Between the trimmed V and J ends, which lost 1 base and 2 bases, there was a span of 11 bases. The CDR3 is CASSQVLQGNTEAFF. CDR3 coding DNA: TGCGCCAGCAGCCAAGTACTGCAGGGAAACACTGAAGCTTTCTTT.

V usage is TRBV18 and J usage is TRBJ1-2; TRBD1 agrees at 7 bases. There are 15 residues in the CDR3. Looked up from germline, CDR1 is KGHSH and CDR2 is LQKENI. The V segment lost 2 bases and the J segment 1 base; nucleotides outside the gene matches: 4. CDR3 sequence: CASSPGTAVNYGYTF. CDR3 DNA sequence: TGTGCCAGCTCACCAGGGACAGCGGTTAACTATGGCTACACCTTC.